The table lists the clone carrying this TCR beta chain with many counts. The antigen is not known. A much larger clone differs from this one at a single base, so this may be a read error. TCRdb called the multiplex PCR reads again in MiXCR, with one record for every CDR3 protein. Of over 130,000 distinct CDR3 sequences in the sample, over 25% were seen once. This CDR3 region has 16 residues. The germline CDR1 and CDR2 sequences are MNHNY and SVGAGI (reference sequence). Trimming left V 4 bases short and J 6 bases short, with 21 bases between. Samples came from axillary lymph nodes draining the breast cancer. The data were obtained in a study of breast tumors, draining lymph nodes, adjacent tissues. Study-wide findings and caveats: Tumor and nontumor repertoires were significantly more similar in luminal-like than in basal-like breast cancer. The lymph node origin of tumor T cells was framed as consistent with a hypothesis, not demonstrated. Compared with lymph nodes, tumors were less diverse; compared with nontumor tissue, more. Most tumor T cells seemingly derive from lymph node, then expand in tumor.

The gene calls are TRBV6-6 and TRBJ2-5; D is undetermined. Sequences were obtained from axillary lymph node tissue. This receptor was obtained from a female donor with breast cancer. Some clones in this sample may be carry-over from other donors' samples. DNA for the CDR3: TGTGCCAGCAGTTCCCCCAACGGGCCAAGGGATCAGACCCAGTACTTC. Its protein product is CASSSPNGPRDQTQYF.